This is a list of T cell receptor beta chains from one sample in a study of cytomegalovirus exposure and HLA in healthy donors. The table came from immunoSEQ multiplex PCR; TCRdb's copy has only in-frame clones and leaves some out. The sample includes some 100,000 clones, about 82% of them seen just once. Input material: PBMCs. Receptors were obtained from a man aged 18 to 30 in good health and CMV-seronegative. The CDR3 runs from the conserved cysteine through the conserved F or W. The D gene is left open where the match is weak. Clone size is not always given. Where it is, it says once, few, many or a class for expanded clones.

v_call	cdr3_length	d_call	j_call	clone_size	cdr3_nt	cdr3_aa
TRBV19	15	-	TRBJ1-4	-	TGTGCCAGTAGTCAAACGCCAGGGGCCAATGAAAAACTGTTTTTT	CASSQTPGANEKLFF
TRBV7-6	15	TRBD2	TRBJ2-5	once	TGTGCCAGCAGCCGCCTCGGGACTAACCAAGAGACCCAGTACTTC	CASSRLGTNQETQYF
TRBV19	15	TRBD1	TRBJ2-1	-	TGTGCCAGTAGTATTCGTCGGACAGGGAACAATGAGCAGTTCTTC	CASSIRRTGNNEQFF
TRBV18	12	TRBD2	TRBJ2-5	-	TGTGCCAGCTCTCCAACTAGCGGGGATCAGTACTTC	CASSPTSGDQYF
TRBV11-2	16	-	TRBJ2-7	-	TGTGCCAGCACCACCGAGGGGCAGGGGAAGCCCTACGAGCAGTACTTC	CASTTEGQGKPYEQYF
TRBV5-1	14	-	TRBJ2-7	-	TGCGCCAGCAGCTTCGGAGCTGGCACCTACGAGCAGTACTTC	CASSFGAGTYEQYF
TRBV6-6	14	TRBD1	TRBJ1-3	-	TGTGCCAGCAGGGACAGGGGCGGTGGAAACACCATATATTTT	CASRDRGGGNTIYF
TRBV6-5	16	TRBD2	TRBJ2-7	-	TGTGCCAGCAGTTATACGACTAGCGGGAGGGCCTACGAGCAGTACTTC	CASSYTTSGRAYEQYF
TRBV19	13	TRBD1	TRBJ1-1	few	TGTGCCAGTAGTACACCGGGACAGCGTGAAGCTTTCTTT	CASSTPGQREAFF
TRBV5-5	14	TRBD1	TRBJ2-7	-	TGTGCCAGCAGCCCGCGACAGGGTGCCTACGAGCAGTACTTC	CASSPRQGAYEQYF
TRBV5-6	14	-	TRBJ2-2	-	TGTGCCAGCAGCTCGATGACAGTTGGCGGGGAGCTGTTTTTT	CASSSMTVGGELFF
TRBV2	14	-	TRBJ2-2	-	TGTGCCAGCAGTAGGGACAATGGCGTGGGGGAGCTGTTTTTT	CASSRDNGVGELFF
TRBV7-9	11	-	TRBJ2-1	-	TGTGCCAGCAGTATCTACAATGAGCAGTTCTTC	CASSIYNEQFF
TRBV6-1	13	TRBD2	TRBJ2-7	-	TGTGCCAGCGGGGCGGGAGCCTTCTACGAGCAGTACTTC	CASGAGAFYEQYF
TRBV6-1	16	TRBD1	TRBJ2-2	-	TGTGCCAGCAGTGCACAACAGGGGGCGGTCGCCGGGGAGCTGTTTTTT	CASSAQQGAVAGELFF
TRBV27	14	TRBD2	TRBJ2-1	-	TGTGCCAGCAGTTTAGCGGGAGTGACTAATGAGCAGTTCTTC	CASSLAGVTNEQFF
TRBV6-1	15	-	TRBJ1-6	-	TGTGCCAGCAGACGGGACAATGGTGTGGATTCACCCCTCCACTTT	CASRRDNGVDSPLHF
TRBV6-6	16	-	TRBJ2-5	-	TGTGCCAGCAGTTACTCGGGGCAGGGTGGCCGAGAGACCCAGTACTTC	CASSYSGQGGRETQYF
TRBV30	16	TRBD2	TRBJ2-3	-	TGTGCCTGGAGAGAGCGGGGGGGGCTCGGGGCAGATACGCAGTATTTT	CAWRERGGLGADTQYF
TRBV6-5	13	-	TRBJ1-3	-	TGTGCCAGCAGCCTACGAACTGGAAACACCATATATTTT	CASSLRTGNTIYF
TRBV5-1	14	TRBD1	TRBJ1-2	-	TGCGCCAGCAGCTTGGAACAGGGGGGATATGGCTACACCTTC	CASSLEQGGYGYTF
TRBV5-1	15	TRBD2	TRBJ2-2	-	TGCGCCAGCACCCCCGGGGGGGGGAACACCGGGGAGCTGTTTTTT	CASTPGGGNTGELFF
TRBV7-6	15	TRBD2	TRBJ2-5	-	TGTGCCAGCAGGGGGGCAAGCGGGAGAGTAGAGACCCAGTACTTC	CASRGASGRVETQYF
TRBV30	17	-	TRBJ2-2	-	TGTGCCTGGAGTGTACGCTCGGCAGGGGCGAACACCGGGGAGCTGTTTTTT	CAWSVRSAGANTGELFF
TRBV5-4	13	-	TRBJ2-3	-	TGTGCCAGCAGCTTTCCTAGCACAGATACGCAGTATTTT	CASSFPSTDTQYF
TRBV18	15	TRBD1	TRBJ2-7	few	TGTGCCAGCTCACCACGGACAGGGAGCGACTACGAGCAGTACTTC	CASSPRTGSDYEQYF
TRBV4-1	13	-	TRBJ2-5	once	TGCGCCAGCAGCCTCGGGGGTCAAGAGACCCAGTACTTC	CASSLGGQETQYF
TRBV28	13	-	TRBJ2-5	-	TGTGCCAGCAGTCCGCCGGGGGAAGAGACCCAGTACTTC	CASSPPGEETQYF
TRBV5-1	16	TRBD1	TRBJ1-2	-	TGCGCCAGCAGCTTGGCTATGCAGGGGGGAAACTATGGCTACACCTTC	CASSLAMQGGNYGYTF
TRBV5-6	16	-	TRBJ2-3	-	TGTGCCAGCAGCTTGAACATAGGGGCCCGCACAGATACGCAGTATTTT	CASSLNIGARTDTQYF
TRBV27	18	-	TRBJ2-7	-	TGTGCCAGCAGTTTCGCCGTCAGTTTGCGGGGACCCCTCTACGAGCAGTACTTC	CASSFAVSLRGPLYEQYF
TRBV10-3	12	-	TRBJ1-4	-	TGTGCCATCAAGGCTGACAACGAAAAACTGTTTTTT	CAIKADNEKLFF